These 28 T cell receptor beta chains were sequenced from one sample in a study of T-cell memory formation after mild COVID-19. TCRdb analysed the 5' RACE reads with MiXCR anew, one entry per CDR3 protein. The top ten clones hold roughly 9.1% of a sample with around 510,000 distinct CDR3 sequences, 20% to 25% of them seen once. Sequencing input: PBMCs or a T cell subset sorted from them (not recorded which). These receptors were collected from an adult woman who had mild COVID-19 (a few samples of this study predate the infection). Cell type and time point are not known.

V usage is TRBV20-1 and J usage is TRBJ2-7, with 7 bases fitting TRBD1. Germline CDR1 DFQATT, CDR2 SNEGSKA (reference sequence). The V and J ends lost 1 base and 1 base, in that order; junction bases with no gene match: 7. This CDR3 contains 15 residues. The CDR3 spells CSARASAGGSYEQYF. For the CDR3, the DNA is TGCAGTGCTAGAGCTTCGGCAGGGGGTTCCTACGAGCAGTACTTC.

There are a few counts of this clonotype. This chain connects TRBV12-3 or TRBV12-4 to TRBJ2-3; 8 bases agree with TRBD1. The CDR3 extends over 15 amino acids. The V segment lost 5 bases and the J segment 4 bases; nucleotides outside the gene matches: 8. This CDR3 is CASSLGQGGSDTQYF. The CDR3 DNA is TGTGCCAGCAGTCTCGGACAGGGTGGGTCAGATACGCAGTATTTT.

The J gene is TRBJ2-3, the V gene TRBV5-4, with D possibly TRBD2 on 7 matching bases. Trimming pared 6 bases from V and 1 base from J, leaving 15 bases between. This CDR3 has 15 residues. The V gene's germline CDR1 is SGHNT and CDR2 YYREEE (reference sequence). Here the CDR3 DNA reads TGTGCCAGCATCCCCGGGGGGCAGGGCACAGATACGCAGTATTTT. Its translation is CASIPGGQGTDTQYF.

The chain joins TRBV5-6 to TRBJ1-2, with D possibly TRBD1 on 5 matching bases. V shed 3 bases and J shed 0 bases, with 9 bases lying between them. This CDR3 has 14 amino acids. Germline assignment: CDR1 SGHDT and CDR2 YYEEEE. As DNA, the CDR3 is TGTGCCAGCAGCTCGACAGTAGCTAACTATGGCTACACCTTC. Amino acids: CASSSTVANYGYTF.

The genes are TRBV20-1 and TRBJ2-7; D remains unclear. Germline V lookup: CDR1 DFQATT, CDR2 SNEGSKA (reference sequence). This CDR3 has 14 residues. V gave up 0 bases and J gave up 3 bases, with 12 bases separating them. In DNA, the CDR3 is TGCAGTGCTAGAGATGGAATAAGAAACTACGAGCAGTACTTC. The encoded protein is CSARDGIRNYEQYF.

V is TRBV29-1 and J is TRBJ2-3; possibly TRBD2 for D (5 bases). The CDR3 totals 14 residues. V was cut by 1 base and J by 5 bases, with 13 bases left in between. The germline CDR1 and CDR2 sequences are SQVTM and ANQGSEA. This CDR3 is CSVEVALRVDTQYF. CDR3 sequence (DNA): TGCAGCGTTGAAGTGGCTCTGAGGGTAGATACGCAGTATTTT.

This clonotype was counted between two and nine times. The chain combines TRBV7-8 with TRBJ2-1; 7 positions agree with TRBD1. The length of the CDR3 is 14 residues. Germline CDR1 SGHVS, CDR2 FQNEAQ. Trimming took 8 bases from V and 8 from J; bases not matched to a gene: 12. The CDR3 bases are TGTGCCAGCTCTGGGACAGATCAGCTGGATGAGCAGTTCTTC. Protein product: CASSGTDQLDEQFF. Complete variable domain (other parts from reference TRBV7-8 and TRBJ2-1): GAGVSQSPRYKVAKRGQDVALRCDPISGHVSLFWYQQALGQGPEFLTYFQNEAQLDKSGLPSDRFFAERPEGSVSTLKIQRTQQEDSAVYLCASSGTDQLDEQFFGPGTRLTVL.

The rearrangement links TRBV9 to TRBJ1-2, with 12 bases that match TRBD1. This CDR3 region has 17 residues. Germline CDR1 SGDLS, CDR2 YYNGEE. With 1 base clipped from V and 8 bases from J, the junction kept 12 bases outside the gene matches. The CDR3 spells CASSVPLRGQGAKGYTF. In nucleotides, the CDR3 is TGTGCCAGCAGCGTACCGCTTCGGGGACAGGGGGCGAAGGGCTACACCTTC.

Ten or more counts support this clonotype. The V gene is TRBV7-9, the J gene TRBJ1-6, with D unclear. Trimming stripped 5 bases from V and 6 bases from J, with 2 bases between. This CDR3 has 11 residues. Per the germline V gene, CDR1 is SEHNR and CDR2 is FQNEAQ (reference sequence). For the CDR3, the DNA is TGTGCCAGCAGCGGTAATTCACCCCTCCACTTT. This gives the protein CASSGNSPLHF.

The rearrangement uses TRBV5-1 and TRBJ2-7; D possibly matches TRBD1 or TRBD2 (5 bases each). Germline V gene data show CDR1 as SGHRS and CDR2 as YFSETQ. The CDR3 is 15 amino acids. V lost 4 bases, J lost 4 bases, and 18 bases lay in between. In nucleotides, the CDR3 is TGCGCCAGCAGCGGTGGGGACGGGGTGGAATACGAGCAGTACTTC. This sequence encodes CASSGGDGVEYEQYF.

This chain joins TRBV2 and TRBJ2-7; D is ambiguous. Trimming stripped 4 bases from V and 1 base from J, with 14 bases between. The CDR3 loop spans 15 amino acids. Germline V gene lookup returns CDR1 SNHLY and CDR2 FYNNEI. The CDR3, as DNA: TGTGCCAGCAGTGGTCAGCCATCACATTCCTACGAGCAGTACTTC. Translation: CASSGQPSHSYEQYF. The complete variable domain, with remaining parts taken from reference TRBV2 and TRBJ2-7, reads EPEVTQTPSHQVTQMGQEVILRCVPISNHLYFYWYRQILGQKVEFLVSFYNNEISEKSEIFDDQFSVERPDGSNFTLKIRSTKLEDSAMYFCASSGQPSHSYEQYFGPGTRLTVT.

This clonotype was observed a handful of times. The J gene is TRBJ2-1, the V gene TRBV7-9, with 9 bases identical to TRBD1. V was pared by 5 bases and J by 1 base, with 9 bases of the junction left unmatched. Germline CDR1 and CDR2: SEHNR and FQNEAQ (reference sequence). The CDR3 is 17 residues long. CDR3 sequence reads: CASSPPQGQGSYNEQFF. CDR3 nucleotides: TGTGCCAGCAGCCCCCCCCAGGGACAGGGTTCCTACAATGAGCAGTTCTTC. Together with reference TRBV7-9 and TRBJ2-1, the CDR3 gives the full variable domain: DTGVSQNPRHKITKRGQNVTFRCDPISEHNRLYWYRQTLGQGPEFLTYFQNEAQLEKSRLLSDRFSAERPKGSFSTLEIQRTEQGDSAMYLCASSPPQGQGSYNEQFFGPGTRLTVL.

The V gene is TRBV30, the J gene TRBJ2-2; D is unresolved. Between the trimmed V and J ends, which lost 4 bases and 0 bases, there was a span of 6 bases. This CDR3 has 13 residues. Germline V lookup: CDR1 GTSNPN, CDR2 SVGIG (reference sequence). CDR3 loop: CAWTVPNTGELFF. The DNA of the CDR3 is TGTGCCTGGACAGTCCCGAACACCGGGGAGCTGTTTTTT.

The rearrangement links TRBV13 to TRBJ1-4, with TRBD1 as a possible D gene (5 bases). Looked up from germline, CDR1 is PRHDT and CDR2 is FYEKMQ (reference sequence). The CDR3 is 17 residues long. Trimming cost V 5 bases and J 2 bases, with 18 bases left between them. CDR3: CASSRTGGRMTNEKLFF. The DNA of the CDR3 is TGTGCCAGCAGCCGTACCGGGGGGAGGATGACTAATGAAAAACTGTTTTTT.

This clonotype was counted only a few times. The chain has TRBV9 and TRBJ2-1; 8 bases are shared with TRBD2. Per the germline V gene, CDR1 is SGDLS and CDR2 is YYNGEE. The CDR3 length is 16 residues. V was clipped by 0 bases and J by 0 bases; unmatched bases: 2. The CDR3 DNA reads TGTGCCAGCAGCGTAGTAAGCGGGAGCTCCTACAATGAGCAGTTCTTC. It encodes CASSVVSGSSYNEQFF.

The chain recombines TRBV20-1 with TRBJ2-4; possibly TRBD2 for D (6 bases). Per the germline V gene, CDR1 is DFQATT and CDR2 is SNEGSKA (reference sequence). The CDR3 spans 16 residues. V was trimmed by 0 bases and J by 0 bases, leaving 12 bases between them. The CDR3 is CSARDGGSPAKNIQYF. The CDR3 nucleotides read TGCAGTGCTAGAGATGGGGGGAGCCCAGCCAAAAACATTCAGTACTTC.

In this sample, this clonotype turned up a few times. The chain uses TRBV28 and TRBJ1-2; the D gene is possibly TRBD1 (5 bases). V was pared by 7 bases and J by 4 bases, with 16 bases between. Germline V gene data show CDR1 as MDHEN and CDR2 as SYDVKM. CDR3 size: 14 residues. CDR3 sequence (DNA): TGTGCCAGCACGGCCCAACCAGGGCTCTATGGCTACACCTTC. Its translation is CASTAQPGLYGYTF.

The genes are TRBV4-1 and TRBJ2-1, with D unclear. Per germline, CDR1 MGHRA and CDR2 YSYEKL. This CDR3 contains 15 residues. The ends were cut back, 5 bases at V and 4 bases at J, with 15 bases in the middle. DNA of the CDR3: TGCGCCAGCAGCGCAATGGGTGGGGTTTACAATGAGCAGTTCTTC. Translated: CASSAMGGVYNEQFF.

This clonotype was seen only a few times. The CDR3 region has the DNA TGTGCCAGCAGTGCGGACCAAGAGACCCAGTACTTC. It yields the protein CASSADQETQYF. The rearrangement links TRBV2 to TRBJ2-5; no clear D. V was trimmed by 4 bases and J by 0 bases, leaving 3 bases between them. The CDR3 consists of 12 residues. From germline, CDR1 is SNHLY and CDR2 FYNNEI.

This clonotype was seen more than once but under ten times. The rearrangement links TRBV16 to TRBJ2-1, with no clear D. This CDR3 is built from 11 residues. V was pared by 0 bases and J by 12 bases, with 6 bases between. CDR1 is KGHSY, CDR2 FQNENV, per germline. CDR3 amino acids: CASSQSGWQFF. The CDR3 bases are TGTGCCAGCAGCCAATCGGGTTGGCAGTTCTTC.

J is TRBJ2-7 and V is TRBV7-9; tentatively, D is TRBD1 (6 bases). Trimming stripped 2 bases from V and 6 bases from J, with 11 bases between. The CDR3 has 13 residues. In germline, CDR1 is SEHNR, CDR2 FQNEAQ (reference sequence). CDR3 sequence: CASSLLDSREQYF. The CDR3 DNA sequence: TGTGCCAGCAGCTTACTGGACAGTCGCGAGCAGTACTTC.

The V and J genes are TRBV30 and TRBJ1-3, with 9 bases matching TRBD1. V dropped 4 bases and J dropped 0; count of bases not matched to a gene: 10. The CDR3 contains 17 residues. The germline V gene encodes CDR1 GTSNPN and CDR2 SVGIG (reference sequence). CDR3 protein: CAWKSPGTGSSGNTIYF. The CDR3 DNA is TGTGCCTGGAAATCTCCCGGGACAGGGTCCTCTGGAAACACCATATATTTT.

CDR3 nucleotide sequence: TGTGCCAGCAGCCGCCATCTCCGAGCCGGGGAGCTGTTTTTT. It is translated as CASSRHLRAGELFF. V and J are TRBV6-5 and TRBJ2-2, with unresolved D. CDR1 and CDR2 from the germline V gene are MNHEY and SVGAGI. The CDR3 spans 14 residues. Trimming stripped 6 bases from V and 6 bases from J, with 14 bases between.

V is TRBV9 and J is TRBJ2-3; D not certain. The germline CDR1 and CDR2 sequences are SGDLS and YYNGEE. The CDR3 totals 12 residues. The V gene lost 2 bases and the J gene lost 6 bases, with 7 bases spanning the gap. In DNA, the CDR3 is TGTGCCAGCAGCGTGGCTGTCGATACGCAGTATTTT. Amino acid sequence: CASSVAVDTQYF. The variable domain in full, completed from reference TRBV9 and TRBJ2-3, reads DSGVTQTPKHLITATGQRVTLRCSPRSGDLSVYWYQQSLDQGLQFLIQYYNGEERAKGNILERFSAQQFPDLHSELNLSSLELGDSALYFCASSVAVDTQYFGPGTRLTVL.

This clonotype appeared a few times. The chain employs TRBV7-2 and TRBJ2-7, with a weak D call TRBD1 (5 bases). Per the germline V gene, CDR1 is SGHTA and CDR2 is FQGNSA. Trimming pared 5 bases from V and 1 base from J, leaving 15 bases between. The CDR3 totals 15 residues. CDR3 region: CASSPRWGGSYEQYF. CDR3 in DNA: TGTGCCAGCAGCCCGCGGTGGGGCGGATCCTACGAGCAGTACTTC.

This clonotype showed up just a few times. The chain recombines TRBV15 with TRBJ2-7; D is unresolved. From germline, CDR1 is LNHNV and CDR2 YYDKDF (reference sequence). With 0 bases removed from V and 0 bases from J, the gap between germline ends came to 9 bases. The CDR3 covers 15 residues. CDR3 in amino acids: CATSREVTRSYEQYF. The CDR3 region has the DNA TGTGCCACCAGCAGAGAAGTCACCCGCTCCTACGAGCAGTACTTC.

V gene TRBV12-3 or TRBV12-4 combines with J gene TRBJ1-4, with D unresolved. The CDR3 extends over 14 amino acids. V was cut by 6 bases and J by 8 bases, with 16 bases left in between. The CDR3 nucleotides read TGTGCCAGCAGAAGACTGGGGATAGGGGAAAAACTGTTTTTT. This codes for CASRRLGIGEKLFF.

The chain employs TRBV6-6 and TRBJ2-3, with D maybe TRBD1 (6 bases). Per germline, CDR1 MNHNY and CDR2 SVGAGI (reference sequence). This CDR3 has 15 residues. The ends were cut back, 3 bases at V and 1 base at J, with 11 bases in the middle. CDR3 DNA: TGTGCCAGCAGTTATCAGGGGTCGCGCACAGATACGCAGTATTTT. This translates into CASSYQGSRTDTQYF.